Listed here are 26 T cell receptor beta chains from one sample, sequenced in a study of T-cell reconstitution after alpha-beta-depleted transplantation in children. Preparation of the TCRbeta library involved a method that used unique molecular identifiers. TCRdb fed the PCR reads into MiXCR, producing one record per CDR3 protein. The sample consists of around 380,000 distinct CDR3 sequences, roughly 11% of them appearing once. The input for sequencing was PBMCs from the stem cell graft donor, taken from the stem cell graft. The origin of the receptors is a human donor who donated a stem cell graft to a child with acute myeloid leukemia.

This clonotype came up a few times. V is TRBV9 and J is TRBJ2-3; D is possibly TRBD2 (5 bases). With 3 bases removed from V and 6 bases from J, the gap between germline ends came to 17 bases. The CDR3 sequence is 15 residues long. The germline V gene has CDR1 SGDLS and CDR2 YYNGEE. CDR3 protein: CASSATDSTGDTQYF. In DNA form, the CDR3 reads TGTGCCAGCAGCGCCACGGACTCGACGGGGGATACGCAGTATTTT.

This clonotype was observed at least ten times. An end of the junction does not agree with germline; a read error may underlie this. The chain joins TRBV6-2 or TRBV6-3 to TRBJ1-2; D not resolved. The germline V gene encodes CDR1 MNHEY and CDR2 SVGEGT. The CDR3 consists of 12 residues. DNA of the CDR3: TGTGCCAGCAGTTACTCGCCGGGGTCCTCAGCCTTC. Protein: CASSYSPGSSAF.

This clonotype has only a few counts. The rearrangement links TRBV7-2 to TRBJ2-7; TRBD1 agrees at 8 bases. The CDR3 consists of 13 residues. V lost 3 bases to trimming and J lost 7 bases; unmatched junction nucleotides: 5. The germline CDR1 and CDR2 sequences are SGHTA and FQGNSA. The CDR3 sequence is CASSFDRGREQYV. In DNA, the CDR3 is TGTGCCAGCAGCTTTGACAGGGGCAGGGAGCAGTACGTC.

This clonotype has a handful of counts. The chain is built from TRBV10-2 and TRBJ2-7; D gene uncertain. Germline CDR1 and CDR2: WSHSY and SAAADI. This CDR3 region has 15 residues. The ends were cut back, 4 bases at V and 0 bases at J, with 13 bases in the middle. This chain's CDR3 is CASSVFGRSSYEQYV. Here the CDR3 DNA reads TGCGCCAGCAGTGTGTTCGGAAGGAGCTCCTACGAGCAGTACGTC.

The chain links TRBV18 to TRBJ2-7, with D perhaps TRBD1 (6 bases). There are 18 residues in the CDR3. CDR1 KGHSH and CDR2 LQKENI come from the germline V gene. Trimming shortened V by 8 bases and J by 7 bases, and 33 bases separated the two germline ends. CDR3: CASPTMTGRKTLRREQYF. The CDR3 coding sequence is TGTGCCAGCCCCACCATGACAGGCCGAAAAACGCTAAGGAGGGAGCAGTACTTC.

The V call is TRBV7-6, the J call TRBJ2-2; D may be TRBD1 or TRBD2 (7 bases each). Germline-derived CDR1 and CDR2 are SGHVS and FNYEAQ. V gave up 7 bases and J gave up 5 bases, with 17 bases separating them. This CDR3 spans 15 amino acids. CDR3 nucleotides: TGTGCCAGCACCCCCCAGGGGGGACTAACCGGGGAGCTGTTTTTT. This gives the protein CASTPQGGLTGELFF. Drawing the rest from reference TRBV7-6 and TRBJ2-2, the complete variable domain is GAGVSQSPRYKVTKRGQDVALRCDPISGHVSLYWYRQALGQGPEFLTYFNYEAQQDKSGLPNDRFSAERPEGSISTLTIQRTEQRDSAMYRCASTPQGGLTGELFFGEGSRLTVL.

CDR3 region: CATSVGTGSTGELFF. CDR3 coding DNA: TGTGCCACCAGTGTTGGGACAGGGAGCACCGGGGAGCTGTTTTTT. The rearrangement uses TRBV24-1 and TRBJ2-2; 9 bases fit TRBD1. Losses at the gene ends were 5 bases for V and 4 bases for J; bases not matched to a gene: 4. The CDR3 extends over 15 amino acids. Germline V gene data show CDR1 as KGHDR and CDR2 as SFDVKD.

The CDR3 region is CASSGQGGPFNEQFF. The CDR3 DNA reads as TGCGCCAGCAGCGGACAGGGGGGCCCCTTCAATGAGCAGTTCTTC. The chain combines TRBV5-1 with TRBJ2-1; 10 bases are a match to TRBD1. The trim removed 4 bases at V and 6 bases at J, leaving 7 bases unmatched. Germline V CDR1 and CDR2: SGHRS, YFSETQ. The CDR3 extends over 15 amino acids.

The chain recombines TRBV4-2 with TRBJ2-1; D gene ambiguous. Trimming took 2 bases from V and 8 from J, leaving 10 bases between them. CDR1 and CDR2 from the germline V gene are LGHNA and YNFKEQ. The CDR3 covers 13 residues. This CDR3 reads CASSQTVWDEQFF. The CDR3 DNA reads TGTGCCAGCAGCCAAACTGTCTGGGATGAGCAGTTCTTC.

This clonotype was found a few times. This rearrangement joins TRBV19 to TRBJ1-1; TRBD1 is a possible D gene (5 bases). The V and J ends lost 7 bases and 5 bases respectively, with 17 bases between them. The CDR3 loop spans 14 amino acids. Germline CDR1 reads LNHDA; CDR2 reads SQIVND (reference sequence). CDR3 amino acids: CASTRDAAWTEAFF. The CDR3 bases are TGTGCCAGTACTCGGGACGCTGCTTGGACTGAAGCTTTCTTT.

V gene TRBV6-1 combines with J gene TRBJ2-7; D not certain. The V and J ends lost 5 bases and 4 bases respectively, with 12 bases between them. The length of the CDR3 is 13 residues. Germline-derived CDR1 and CDR2 are MNHNS and SASEGT. The CDR3 here is CASSLEDRYEQYV. The CDR3 bases are TGTGCCAGCAGTCTTGAGGACCGTTACGAGCAGTACGTC.

This clonotype was detected many times. For the CDR3, the DNA is TGTGCCAGCAGCCCCTGGGGCGGGGGCCTATATGGCGGGGAGCTGTTTTTT. Translating gives CASSPWGGGLYGGELFF. V usage is TRBV7-3 and J usage is TRBJ2-2; TRBD2 might be the D (7 bases). The V end was cut by 5 bases, the J end by 7 bases, with 23 bases between. CDR1 is SGHTA, CDR2 FQGTGA, per germline. The CDR3 sequence is 17 residues long.

This clonotype has more than one count but fewer than ten. The chain has TRBV5-1 and TRBJ1-2; TRBD1 matches at 7 bases. Germline V gene data show CDR1 as SGHRS and CDR2 as YFSETQ. V lost 4 bases, J lost 0 bases, and 9 bases stayed unmatched. The CDR3 extends over 16 amino acids. The CDR3 bases are TGCGCCAGCAGCCCCAACACCGGGACAGCTAACTATGGCTACACCTTC. It is translated as CASSPNTGTANYGYTF.

The chain employs TRBV6-5 and TRBJ2-2, with 7 bases aligning to TRBD2. Germline V CDR1 and CDR2: MNHEY, SVGAGI. V lost 7 bases, J lost 8 bases, and 16 bases stayed unmatched. The CDR3 consists of 16 residues. The CDR3 DNA reads as TGTGCCAGCACCACCCCGACTAGCCTCTGGGGTGGGGAGCTGTTTTTT. Protein product: CASTTPTSLWGGELFF.

CDR3 protein: CSVVEQLQETQYF. CDR3 nucleotides: TGCAGCGTTGTAGAACAGCTACAAGAGACCCAGTACTTC. V gene TRBV29-1 combines with J gene TRBJ2-5; the D is unclear. Germline V gene data show CDR1 as SQVTM and CDR2 as ANQGSEA. The germline V and J ends were trimmed by 4 bases and 2 bases, with 11 bases remaining between them. The CDR3 sequence is 13 residues long.

This chain uses TRBV7-2 with TRBJ1-4, with D tentatively TRBD1 (5 bases). Trimming removed 3 bases at V and 5 bases at J, with 10 bases between. The germline gives CDR1 SGHTA, CDR2 FQGNSA. The CDR3 contains 14 residues. DNA of the CDR3: TGTGCCAGCAGCTTCCAGGGAAAAAATGAAAAACTGTTTTTT. Protein sequence: CASSFQGKNEKLFF. The full variable domain, in which reference TRBV7-2 and TRBJ1-4 provide the parts outside the CDR3, is GAGVSQSPSNKVTEKGKDVELRCDPISGHTALYWYRQSLGQGLEFLIYFQGNSAPDKSGLPSDRFSAERTGGSVSTLTIQRTQQEDSAVYLCASSFQGKNEKLFFGSGTQLSVL.

This clonotype was seen a handful of times. The chain uses TRBV9 and TRBJ2-1; 8 positions match TRBD2. The V segment lost 4 bases and the J segment 3 bases; nucleotides outside the gene matches: 12. The length of the CDR3 is 17 residues. Per germline, CDR1 SGDLS and CDR2 YYNGEE. CDR3 coding DNA: TGTGCCAGCAGCCCCTTCGGTAGTAGCGGGATCTACAATGAGCAGTTCTTC. Translation gives CASSPFGSSGIYNEQFF.

The chain joins TRBV5-1 to TRBJ2-2, with D unclear. V lost 1 base to trimming and J lost 0 bases, with 10 bases between them. Germline V gene data show CDR1 as SGHRS and CDR2 as YFSETQ. This CDR3 has 16 amino acids. CDR3 region: CASSLWARTNTGELFF. CDR3 nucleotides: TGCGCCAGCAGCTTGTGGGCCAGGACGAACACCGGGGAGCTGTTTTTT. The complete variable domain, with remaining parts taken from reference TRBV5-1 and TRBJ2-2, reads KAGVTQTPRYLIKTRGQQVTLSCSPISGHRSVSWYQQTPGQGLQFLFEYFSETQRNKGNFPGRFSGRQFSNSRSEMNVSTLELGDSALYLCASSLWARTNTGELFFGEGSRLTVL.

In its sample, this clonotype was seen a few times. V usage is TRBV5-1 and J usage is TRBJ2-5; maybe TRBD1 (6 bases). Germline values: CDR1 SGHRS, CDR2 YFSETQ. The CDR3 has 16 residues. Trimming pared 0 bases from V and 3 bases from J, leaving 15 bases between. DNA for the CDR3: TGCGCCAGCAGCTTGGGCGAAACAGGGCCTAAAGAGACCCAGTACTTC. This encodes CASSLGETGPKETQYF.

The gene calls are TRBV4-1 and TRBJ1-2; possibly TRBD1 for D (6 bases). CDR3 length: 15 residues. CDR1 is MGHRA and CDR2 is YSYEKL in the germline V gene. V dropped 2 bases and J dropped 2 bases, with 12 bases sitting between them. CDR3 sequence (DNA): TGCGCCAGCAGCCAAAGCAAGGACAGAAACTATGGCTACACCTTC. Its protein product is CASSQSKDRNYGYTF.

This clonotype has just a few counts. The chain couples TRBV5-6 to TRBJ1-1; D is undetermined. The CDR3 is 15 residues long. CDR1 and CDR2 (germline): SGHDT, YYEEEE. Between the trimmed V and J ends, which lost 1 base and 3 bases, there was a span of 13 bases. CDR3 nucleotides: TGTGCCAGCAGCTTGTACTATTCGGGCCACACTGAAGCTTTCTTT. The encoded protein is CASSLYYSGHTEAFF.

This clonotype was recorded a few times. The V gene is TRBV5-1, the J gene TRBJ2-1; tentative D call: TRBD2 (6 bases). Germline values: CDR1 SGHRS, CDR2 YFSETQ. V lost 5 bases and J lost 4, with 19 bases in between. This CDR3 has 16 residues. The CDR3 nucleotides read TGCGCCAGCAGTACGGCCGGGACTTCGGCTTACAATGAGCAGTTCTTC. Translated, it gives CASSTAGTSAYNEQFF. The whole variable domain, remainder taken from reference TRBV5-1 and TRBJ2-1, is KAGVTQTPRYLIKTRGQQVTLSCSPISGHRSVSWYQQTPGQGLQFLFEYFSETQRNKGNFPGRFSGRQFSNSRSEMNVSTLELGDSALYLCASSTAGTSAYNEQFFGPGTRLTVL.

This clonotype has just a few counts. The chain links TRBV20-1 to TRBJ2-2, with 7 bases lining up with TRBD1. Germline CDR1 is DFQATT and CDR2 is SNEGSKA (reference sequence). Trimming at V came to 3 bases and at J to 8 bases, leaving 9 bases not matched to a gene. The CDR3 loop spans 14 amino acids. CDR3 DNA: TGCAGTGCTAGTATAACAGGGGATAGGGGGGAGCTGTTTTTT. Its translation: CSASITGDRGELFF.

V usage is TRBV27 and J usage is TRBJ1-2, with D uncertain. The CDR3 extends over 14 amino acids. Trimming removed 1 base from V and 4 bases from J, with 10 bases in between. Germline V CDR1 and CDR2: MNHEY, SMNVEV (reference sequence). This CDR3 is CASSLYPRGYGYTF. The CDR3 DNA sequence: TGTGCCAGCAGTTTATACCCCCGGGGCTATGGCTACACCTTC.

There are a few counts of this clonotype. The chain recombines TRBV5-4 with TRBJ2-3; 11 nucleotides align to TRBD2. The ends lost 0 bases at V and 7 bases at J; junction bases unmatched: 7. The CDR3 extends over 16 amino acids. The germline gives CDR1 SGHNT, CDR2 YYREEE (reference sequence). CDR3 residues: CASSLASGTSGYTQYF. CDR3 sequence (DNA): TGTGCCAGCAGCTTGGCCTCTGGGACTAGCGGATATACGCAGTATTTT.

The chain is built from TRBV20-1 and TRBJ1-5, with D perhaps TRBD1 (5 bases). The germline CDR1 and CDR2 sequences are DFQATT and SNEGSKA (reference sequence). Trimming removed 3 bases at V and 6 bases at J, with 9 bases between. The CDR3 contains 12 residues. This CDR3 is CSASWGGQPQHF. DNA of the CDR3: TGCAGTGCTAGTTGGGGGGGTCAGCCCCAGCATTTT.